A selection of T cell receptor beta chains follows, all from one sample in a study of a mutant IDH1 vaccine in newly diagnosed glioma. These TCRs are of unknown antigen specificity. The table came from immunoSEQ multiplex PCR; TCRdb's copy has only in-frame clones and leaves some out. The table lists around 40,000 clones, 78% of them singletons, with about 6.3% in the top ten. This specimen consisted of PBMCs, obtained from a glioma patient whose treatment included an IDH1 peptide vaccine. The receptors derive from a woman aged 40 to 50 with glioma. Some clones in this sample may be carry-over from other donors' samples. The CDR3 runs from the conserved cysteine through the conserved F or W. Fields, in order: V gene, D gene, clone size, J gene, CDR3 DNA, CDR3 protein. D genes are given only for firm matches. Expanded clones are given a class, and other clones once, few, many or no size at all.

>TRBV20-1|.|.|TRBJ2-7
TGCAGTGCCGTGGACTCATACGAGCAGTACTTC
CSAVDSYEQYF
>TRBV9|TRBD2|.|TRBJ2-7
TGTGCCAGCAGCCCCCGGACTAGCGGGGGGAAGCAGTACTTC
CASSPRTSGGKQYF
>TRBV30|.|once|TRBJ2-7
TGTGCCTGGAGTGTTGGGCTACCGGGCTCCTACGAGCAGTACTTC
CAWSVGLPGSYEQYF
>TRBV10-2|.|.|TRBJ2-6
TGCGCCAGCAGTGGGGGCTCTGGGGCCAACGTCCTGACTTTC
CASSGGSGANVLTF
>TRBV4-1|.|.|TRBJ1-3
TGCGCCAGCAGCCAGTACCATGGATCTGGAAACACCATATATTTT
CASSQYHGSGNTIYF
>TRBV7-2|TRBD2|few|TRBJ2-2
TGTGCCAGCAGCCCCACTAGCGGGAGAACCGGGGAGCTGTTTTTT
CASSPTSGRTGELFF
>TRBV19|.|.|TRBJ2-5
TGTGCCAGTAGTATGATCCTTGGAGAGACCCAGTACTTC
CASSMILGETQYF
>TRBV28|.|.|TRBJ1-1
TGTGCCAGCAGCGGGGACACTGAAGCTTTCTTT
CASSGDTEAFF
>TRBV7-8|.|.|TRBJ2-1
TGTGCCAGCAGCTTAATCAACAATGAGCAGTTCTTC
CASSLINNEQFF
>TRBV18|.|.|TRBJ2-1
TGTGCCAGCTCACTTGAGGGCCTGAGCTTGGGTGAGCAGTTCTTC
CASSLEGLSLGEQFF
>TRBV29-1|.|.|TRBJ1-4
TGCAGCGTTGTCAGGGTCGAGGCTAATGAAAAACTGTTTTTT
CSVVRVEANEKLFF
>TRBV6-1|TRBD2|once|TRBJ2-3
TGTGCCAGCAGCCGGACTAGCGGCTACACAGATACGCAGTATTTT
CASSRTSGYTDTQYF
>TRBV7-8|.|.|TRBJ1-5
TGTGCCAGCAGCTTAGATACAAATCAGCCCCAGCATTTT
CASSLDTNQPQHF
>TRBV7-2|TRBD2|.|TRBJ2-3
TGTGCCAGCAGCCCCCGACTAGCGGGAGCAGCGGATACGCAGTATTTT
CASSPRLAGAADTQYF
>TRBV9|.|.|TRBJ1-5
TGTGCCAGCAGCGTAGGGGAGCTTCAGCCCCAGCATTTT
CASSVGELQPQHF
>TRBV9|TRBD2|.|TRBJ2-1
TGTGCCAGCAGCCCTAGCGGGAGAGGGAATGAGCAGTTCTTC
CASSPSGRGNEQFF
>TRBV2|.|.|TRBJ1-2
TGTGCCAGCAGGGACAGTAACTATGGCTACACCTTC
CASRDSNYGYTF
>TRBV25-1|.|.|TRBJ2-2
TGTGCCAGCAGGGGCTGGGGACAAGCTTCCGGGGAGCTGTTTTTT
CASRGWGQASGELFF
>TRBV5-1|.|.|TRBJ2-1
TGCGCCAGCAGCATGGCAGGGATCCACAATGAGCAGTTCTTC
CASSMAGIHNEQFF
>TRBV4-1|TRBD2|.|TRBJ2-2
TGCGCCAGCAGCCTTGCGGGGGGCCGAACCGGGGAGCTGTTTTTT
CASSLAGGRTGELFF
>TRBV12-2|.|.|TRBJ2-2
TGTGCAAGTCGCCCGATTCATCATGGGATTACCGGGGAGCTGTTTTTT
CASRPIHHGITGELFF
>TRBV10-3|.|.|TRBJ1-6
TGTGCCATCAGTGCGGGGAATTCACCCCTCCACTTT
CAISAGNSPLHF
>TRBV7-7|.|.|TRBJ1-1
TGTGCTAGCAGCTTAAGCGGGAACACTGAAGCTTTCTTT
CASSLSGNTEAFF
>TRBV6-5|.|.|TRBJ1-2
TGTGCCAGCAGTTACGCAGGCCAGCACTATGGCTACACCTTC
CASSYAGQHYGYTF
>TRBV9|.|.|TRBJ1-1
TGTGCCAGCAGGGCAGGGGAACAGGACACTGAAGCTTTCTTT
CASRAGEQDTEAFF
>TRBV25-1|.|.|TRBJ2-7
TGTGCCAGCTCCTTAGGGGGGGCAGGCTACGAGCAGTACTTC
CASSLGGAGYEQYF
>TRBV19|.|few|TRBJ1-6
TGTGCCAGTAGTAGGCGGGAACAATCACCCCTCCACTTT
CASSRREQSPLHF
>TRBV6-5|.|few|TRBJ2-5
TGTGCCAGCAGCGGGGGTAAGACCCAGTACTTC
CASSGGKTQYF
>TRBV14|.|once|TRBJ2-5
TGTGCCAGCAGCCAAGTTACCCCGTGGAAAGAGACCCAGTACTTC
CASSQVTPWKETQYF